The subject of this entry is one TCR beta chain. Its target is unknown. This sample was taken from a study of shared clonotypes between healthy human individuals. Study as a whole: Participating donors consisted of two women and three men aged 18 to 49.

Each replicate PCR on the sorted subsets used 150 to 200 ng DNA (approximately 33,000 T cell genomes). TCRdb's copy holds only in-frame clones and misses some; the assay was immunoSEQ multiplex PCR. Found here are millions of clones, approximately 95% of them singletons; the top ten hold approximately 0.4%. Broader study findings: Non-shared clonotypes showed lower generation probabilities than clonotypes common to all four donors.

Trimming stripped 0 bases from V and 5 bases from J, with 13 bases between. There are 15 residues in the CDR3. CDR1 and CDR2 (germline): LGHNA, YSLEER. Recent vaccinations or acute infections were absent in the healthy HIV-negative adult donors. Sequencing was carried out using naive CD4+ T cells from PBMCs. Subset: CD45RA+ positively selected. The TCR was taken from a man younger than 35 in good health. Some clones in this sample may be carry-over from other donors' samples. This chain uses TRBV4-3 with TRBJ2-5, with D unclear. CDR3 region: CASSQEGQLQETQYF. CDR3 nucleotides: TGCGCCAGCAGCCAAGAAGGGCAGCTCCAGGAGACCCAGTACTTC.